A selection of T cell receptor beta chains follows, all from one sample in a study of shared clonotypes between healthy human individuals. Assay: immunoSEQ multiplex PCR; the TCRdb copy retains only in-frame clones and omits some. The repertoire holds about 2,200,000 clones, around 93% seen once, with around 1.7% in the top ten. Sequencing input: naive CD8+ T cells from PBMCs. The receptors derive from a man younger than 35 in good health. Some clones in this sample may be carry-over from other donors' samples. CDR3s include the opening cysteine and the closing phenylalanine or tryptophan. The D gene is left open where the match is weak. Size tells how often a clone was seen (once, few, many) or the class of an expanded clone, and some rows leave it out.

abundance	v_gene	j_gene	d_gene	len	CDR3aa	CDR3nt
NA	TRBV4-2	TRBJ1-2	NA	15	CASSQDPGEVGGYTF	TGTGCCAGCAGCCAAGATCCGGGGGAAGTGGGTGGCTACACCTTC
NA	TRBV10-3	TRBJ2-7	NA	13	CAISDPGNHEQYF	TGTGCCATCAGTGACCCAGGGAACCACGAGCAGTACTTC
NA	TRBV4-1	TRBJ1-2	NA	16	CASSQEERTSNYGYTF	TGCGCCAGCAGCCAAGAGGAAAGGACTTCTAACTATGGCTACACCTTC
NA	TRBV9	TRBJ2-5	NA	12	CASSSGRETQYF	TGTGCCAGCAGCTCAGGGAGGGAGACCCAGTACTTC
NA	TRBV27	TRBJ1-4	TRBD1	17	CASSLLPRGTGNEKLFF	TGTGCCAGCAGTTTACTTCCTCGGGGGACAGGGAATGAAAAACTGTTTTTT
NA	TRBV7-9	TRBJ1-5	TRBD1	13	CASGSGGNQPQHF	TGTGCCAGCGGGTCAGGGGGAAATCAGCCCCAGCATTTT
NA	TRBV25-1	TRBJ2-7	TRBD2	17	CASSGIRGGRGSYEQYF	TGTGCCAGCAGCGGGATTCGCGGCGGGAGAGGCTCCTACGAGCAGTACTTC
few	TRBV5-4	TRBJ1-5	NA	13	CASSPDGNQPQHF	TGTGCCAGCAGCCCGGACGGCAATCAGCCCCAGCATTTT
NA	TRBV9	TRBJ2-6	TRBD1	18	CASSVWDRGQTGANVLTF	TGTGCCAGCAGCGTATGGGACAGGGGGCAAACTGGGGCCAACGTCCTGACTTTC
NA	TRBV5-8	TRBJ1-1	NA	13	CASSPFSEVEAFF	TGTGCCAGCAGCCCTTTTTCGGAGGTTGAAGCTTTCTTT
NA	TRBV19	TRBJ2-7	TRBD1	15	CASSLGTGPYYEQYF	TGTGCCAGTAGTTTGGGGACAGGGCCATACTACGAGCAGTACTTC
NA	TRBV10-3	TRBJ2-7	NA	12	CAIRGDTYEQYF	TGTGCCATCAGGGGGGACACCTACGAGCAGTACTTC
NA	TRBV28	TRBJ2-5	TRBD2	19	CASSPQFGSVAGGRETQYF	TGTGCCAGCAGCCCCCAGTTTGGCTCGGTAGCGGGAGGGAGGGAGACCCAGTACTTC
few	TRBV30	TRBJ1-1	NA	14	CAWRFPGAGTEAFF	TGTGCCTGGAGATTCCCAGGGGCGGGCACTGAAGCTTTCTTT
once	TRBV4-2	TRBJ1-6	NA	17	CASSQDDVLRYNSPLHF	TGTGCCAGCAGCCAAGATGATGTCCTCAGGTATAATTCACCCCTCCACTTT
NA	TRBV9	TRBJ1-2	TRBD1	13	CASSGNRGHGYTF	TGTGCCAGCAGCGGGAACAGGGGGCACGGCTACACCTTC
NA	TRBV5-1	TRBJ1-1	NA	13	CASSPALNTEAFF	TGCGCCAGCAGCCCGGCCTTGAACACTGAAGCTTTCTTT
NA	TRBV28	TRBJ1-4	TRBD1	14	CASSPDRGGEKLFF	TGTGCCAGCAGCCCAGACAGGGGCGGTGAAAAACTGTTTTTT
NA	TRBV27	TRBJ2-7	NA	13	CASSLGRTYEQYF	TGTGCCAGCAGCCTGGGACGGACCTACGAGCAGTACTTC
NA	TRBV25-1	TRBJ2-1	NA	14	CASSEWVEGNEQFF	TGTGCCAGCAGTGAATGGGTCGAGGGGAATGAGCAGTTCTTC
NA	TRBV2	TRBJ2-3	TRBD1	16	CASIESWGQGVDTQYF	TGTGCCAGCATCGAATCGTGGGGACAGGGGGTCGATACGCAGTATTTT
NA	TRBV4-3	TRBJ2-5	NA	14	CASSQDSTEETQYF	TGCGCCAGCAGCCAAGATTCGACAGAAGAGACCCAGTACTTC